One sample yielded the 20 T cell receptor beta chains listed below, sequenced in a study of CD8+CD57+ T cells in acquired aplastic anemia. TCR beta VDJ and CDR3 profiling used genomic DNA as template. TCRdb ran MiXCR on the reads and lists one entry per CDR3 protein. Counted here are 200,000 or so distinct CDR3 sequences, about three fifths occurring once; the ten biggest clones make up roughly 46%. Sequencing used sorted CD4+, CD8+, or CD8+CD57+ T cells (not recorded which) from PBMCs. The receptors originated from a human donor with severe aplastic anemia or a healthy control (not recorded which).

The V call is TRBV7-6, the J call TRBJ2-2; D not certain. The germline V and J ends were trimmed by 4 bases and 1 base, with 7 bases remaining between them. The CDR3 contains 14 residues. The V gene's germline CDR1 is SGHVS and CDR2 FNYEAQ. The chain's CDR3 is CASSWTGNTGELFF. DNA of the CDR3: TGTGCCAGCAGCTGGACGGGGAACACCGGGGAGCTGTTTTTT.

This clonotype has a count of ten or more. The chain employs TRBV29-1 and TRBJ1-5; tentatively, D is TRBD1 (5 bases). Trimming removed 0 bases at V and 1 base at J, with 7 bases between. The CDR3 loop spans 14 amino acids. CDR1 is SQVTM, CDR2 ANQGSEA, per germline. In DNA, the CDR3 is TGCAGCGTTGAAGATGGGGGAAGCAATCAGCCCCAGCATTTT. Its protein product is CSVEDGGSNQPQHF.

The V and J genes are TRBV7-9 and TRBJ2-5; possible D gene TRBD1, 6 bases. The germline V gene has CDR1 SEHNR and CDR2 FQNEAQ (reference sequence). V dropped 1 base and J dropped 5 bases, with 14 bases sitting between them. This CDR3 has 15 residues. The CDR3 DNA reads TGTGCCAGCAGCTTAGTGGGGGCGCAGGAGGAGACCCAGTACTTC. Its protein product is CASSLVGAQEETQYF.

This clonotype was counted at least ten times. The gene calls are TRBV27 and TRBJ1-1; TRBD1 agrees at 9 bases. This CDR3 is 14 amino acids long. Germline values: CDR1 MNHEY, CDR2 SMNVEV (reference sequence). Germline trimming cut 4 bases from V and 6 bases from J; bases unmatched to any gene: 6. Written as DNA, the CDR3 is TGTGCCAGCAGTTCCGGGACAGGGTCCCCTGAAGCTTTCTTT. This codes for CASSSGTGSPEAFF.

J is TRBJ2-1 and V is TRBV19; D possibly corresponds to TRBD1 (6 bases). CDR3 length equals 15 residues. Trimming pared 5 bases from V and 6 bases from J, leaving 17 bases between. The germline gives CDR1 LNHDA, CDR2 SQIVND (reference sequence). The CDR3: CASSPRDISSNEQFF. CDR3 sequence (DNA): TGTGCCAGTAGTCCCCGGGACATATCTTCCAATGAGCAGTTCTTC.

The V gene is TRBV20-1, the J gene TRBJ2-1; 7 bases align to TRBD2. The length of the CDR3 is 15 residues. V gave up 0 bases and J gave up 6 bases; unmatched junction bases: 8. CDR1 is DFQATT and CDR2 is SNEGSKA in the germline V gene (reference sequence). The CDR3 DNA is TGCAGTGCTAGAGATCTTAAGGGACTAACCAATGAGCAGTTCTTC. Translating gives CSARDLKGLTNEQFF.

This clonotype was found many times. The J gene is TRBJ1-4, the V gene TRBV7-2; TRBD1 matches at 9 bases. CDR1 and CDR2 (germline): SGHTA, FQGNSA. The junction had 12 bases not matched to a gene; V was cut back by 5 bases and J by 11 bases. This CDR3 is 15 amino acids long. CDR3 amino acids: CASSALQGAHGKLFF. The CDR3 DNA reads TGTGCCAGCAGCGCTTTACAGGGGGCGCACGGTAAACTGTTTTTT.

V and J are TRBV15 and TRBJ2-7; tentatively, D is TRBD2 (7 bases). The CDR3 has 15 amino acids. V dropped 0 bases and J dropped 4 bases, with 13 bases sitting between them. Germline V gives CDR1 LNHNV, CDR2 YYDKDF (reference sequence). CDR3 residues: CATSRDGGGGYEQYF. CDR3 sequence (DNA): TGTGCCACCAGCAGAGATGGAGGGGGGGGGTACGAGCAGTACTTC.

The chain couples TRBV15 to TRBJ2-1; the match to TRBD1 covers 10 bases. The germline V gene has CDR1 LNHNV and CDR2 YYDKDF (reference sequence). After removal of 0 bases from V and 3 bases from J, the junction contained 11 bases not matched to a gene. The CDR3 has 19 residues. The CDR3 DNA reads as TGTGCCACCAGCAGAGAGTGGGGTGGCCGGACAGGGGGCTACAATGAGCAGTTCTTC. Translating it yields CATSREWGGRTGGYNEQFF.

The J gene is TRBJ2-5, the V gene TRBV5-1; D is undetermined. The V and J ends lost 5 bases and 5 bases respectively, with 19 bases between them. The CDR3 sequence is 15 residues long. Germline-derived CDR1 and CDR2 are SGHRS and YFSETQ. This CDR3 reads CASSLTNLGGETQYF. CDR3 in DNA: TGCGCCAGCAGTTTGACGAACTTAGGTGGGGAGACCCAGTACTTC.

About this clonotype itself: A much larger clone differs from this one at a single base, so this may be a read error. The gene calls are TRBV4-3 and TRBJ1-3; no definite D call. This CDR3 has 14 residues. CDR1 is LGHNA and CDR2 is YSLEER in the germline V gene. In DNA, the CDR3 is TGCGCCAGCAGCCCGGGAGTCTCTGGAAGCACCATATATTTT. Protein product: CASSPGVSGSTIYF.

This chain uses TRBV5-1 with TRBJ1-3; 7 bases align to TRBD1. CDR1 and CDR2 (germline): SGHRS, YFSETQ. Trimming removed 0 bases from V and 4 bases from J; junction bases left unmatched: 1. The CDR3 extends over 14 amino acids. The CDR3 here is CASSLGQGGNTIYF. The CDR3, as DNA: TGCGCCAGCAGCTTGGGACAGGGAGGAAACACCATATATTTT.

This clonotype was counted between two and nine times. The rearrangement joins TRBV10-3 to TRBJ2-7; D gene ambiguous. CDR3 length: 12 amino acids. Germline loops: CDR1 ENHRY, CDR2 SYGVKD. Deletions cut 0 bases from V and 6 bases from J, with 6 bases between. The CDR3 here is CAISESFREQYF. The DNA for the CDR3 is TGTGCCATCAGTGAGTCTTTCCGCGAGCAGTACTTC.

The chain combines TRBV20-1 with TRBJ2-7; D gene ambiguous. V lost 4 bases to trimming and J lost 0 bases, with 16 bases between them. The germline gives CDR1 DFQATT, CDR2 SNEGSKA (reference sequence). The CDR3 spans 15 residues. CDR3 DNA: TGCAGTGCTACCCCACTGGCCCAATCCTCCTACGAGCAGTACTTC. This encodes CSATPLAQSSYEQYF.

The J gene is TRBJ1-5, the V gene TRBV27; weak D call: TRBD1 (6 bases). The CDR3 spans 16 residues. In germline, CDR1 is MNHEY, CDR2 SMNVEV (reference sequence). V was shortened by 4 bases and J by 0 bases, with 13 bases between the two germline ends. CDR3 sequence: CASSSGTPYSNQPQHF. The CDR3, as DNA: TGTGCCAGCAGTTCAGGGACACCTTATAGCAATCAGCCCCAGCATTTT.

This clonotype appeared once. J is TRBJ2-5 and V is TRBV5-1; tentative D call: TRBD1 (7 bases). Trimming took off 4 bases at V and 1 base at J, with 14 bases between the two ends. Germline V gene data show CDR1 as SGHRS and CDR2 as YFSETQ. The CDR3 totals 15 residues. The CDR3 is CASSPGGTAQETQYF. The CDR3 DNA sequence: TGCGCCAGCAGCCCTGGGGGGACAGCCCAAGAGACCCAGTACTTC.

The gene calls are TRBV6-5 and TRBJ2-2, with 12 bases that match TRBD2. V shed 2 bases, J shed 6 bases, and the junction held 10 bases outside the gene matches. Germline lookup yields CDR1 MNHEY and CDR2 SVGAGI. The CDR3 consists of 18 residues. CDR3 loop: CASSYEFRLAGAAGELFF. In DNA form, the CDR3 reads TGTGCCAGCAGTTACGAATTCAGACTAGCGGGGGCGGCCGGGGAGCTGTTTTTT.

The chain carries TRBV7-9 and TRBJ2-7; TRBD1 might be the D (6 bases). This CDR3 is 14 amino acids long. Germline values: CDR1 SEHNR, CDR2 FQNEAQ (reference sequence). V was cut by 3 bases and J by 6 bases, with 15 bases left in between. CDR3 DNA sequence: TGTGCCAGCAGCTTTTTAACAGGGCCCGCCGAGCAGTACTTC. This encodes CASSFLTGPAEQYF. The whole variable domain, filled in from reference TRBV7-9 and TRBJ2-7, reads DTGVSQNPRHKITKRGQNVTFRCDPISEHNRLYWYRQTLGQGPEFLTYFQNEAQLEKSRLLSDRFSAERPKGSFSTLEIQRTEQGDSAMYLCASSFLTGPAEQYFGPGTRLTVT.

The chain combines TRBV7-9 with TRBJ2-5; no definite D call. This CDR3 is built from 14 residues. Looked up from germline, CDR1 is SEHNR and CDR2 is FQNEAQ (reference sequence). V dropped 4 bases and J dropped 4 bases, with 13 bases sitting between them. The CDR3 bases are TGTGCCAGCAGCTATCCGAGGATAGGAGAGACCCAGTACTTC. This sequence encodes CASSYPRIGETQYF.

The chain carries TRBV2 and TRBJ2-3, with 9 bases fitting TRBD2. This CDR3 comprises 16 residues. Germline V lookup: CDR1 SNHLY, CDR2 FYNNEI. J lost 1 base, V lost 6 bases, and 8 bases had no gene match. As DNA, the CDR3 is TGTGCCAGCAGCCCCGGTAGCGGGAGTGGCACAGATACGCAGTATTTT. Translation gives CASSPGSGSGTDTQYF.